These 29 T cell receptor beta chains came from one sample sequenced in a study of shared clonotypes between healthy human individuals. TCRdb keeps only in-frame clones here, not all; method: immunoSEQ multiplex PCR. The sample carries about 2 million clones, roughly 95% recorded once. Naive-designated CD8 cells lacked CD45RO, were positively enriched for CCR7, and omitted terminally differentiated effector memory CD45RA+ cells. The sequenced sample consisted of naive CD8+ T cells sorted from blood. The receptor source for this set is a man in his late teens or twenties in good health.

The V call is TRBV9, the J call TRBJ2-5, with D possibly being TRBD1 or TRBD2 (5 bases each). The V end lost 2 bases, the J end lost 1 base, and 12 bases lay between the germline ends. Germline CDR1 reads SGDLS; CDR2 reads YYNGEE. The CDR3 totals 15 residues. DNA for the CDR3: TGTGCCAGCAGCGTTGGAGGACACACCCAAGAGACCCAGTACTTC. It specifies CASSVGGHTQETQYF.

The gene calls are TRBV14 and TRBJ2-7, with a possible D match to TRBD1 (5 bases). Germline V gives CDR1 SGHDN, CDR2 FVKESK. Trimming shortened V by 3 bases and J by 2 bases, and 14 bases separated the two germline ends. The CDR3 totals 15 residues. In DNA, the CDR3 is TGTGCCAGCAGCCAGACGACAGCTCCTGCCTACGAGCAGTACTTC. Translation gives CASSQTTAPAYEQYF.

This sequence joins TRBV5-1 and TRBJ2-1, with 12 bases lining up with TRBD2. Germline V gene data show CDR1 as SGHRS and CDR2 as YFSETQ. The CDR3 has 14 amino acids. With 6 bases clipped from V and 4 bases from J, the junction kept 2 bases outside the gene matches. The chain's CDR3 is CASTTSGSYNEQFF. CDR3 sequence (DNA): TGCGCCAGCACGACTAGCGGGAGTTACAATGAGCAGTTCTTC.

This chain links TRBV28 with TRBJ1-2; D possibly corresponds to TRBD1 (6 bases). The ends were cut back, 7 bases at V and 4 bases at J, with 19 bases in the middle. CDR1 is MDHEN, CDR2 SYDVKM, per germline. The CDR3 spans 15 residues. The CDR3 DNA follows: TGTGCCAGCACCCAGGTCCCCAGGGGCCTCTATGGCTACACCTTC. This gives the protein CASTQVPRGLYGYTF.

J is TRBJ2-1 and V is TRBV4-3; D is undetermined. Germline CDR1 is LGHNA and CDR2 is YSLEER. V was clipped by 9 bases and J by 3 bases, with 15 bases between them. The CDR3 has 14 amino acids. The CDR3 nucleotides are TGCGCCAGTTCCCCTGCTGGCGGCTACAATGAGCAGTTCTTC. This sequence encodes CASSPAGGYNEQFF.

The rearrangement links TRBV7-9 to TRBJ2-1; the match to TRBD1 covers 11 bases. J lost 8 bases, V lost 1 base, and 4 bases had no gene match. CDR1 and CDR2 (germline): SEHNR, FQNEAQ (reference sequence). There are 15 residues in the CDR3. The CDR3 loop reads CASSLGDRGWDEQFF. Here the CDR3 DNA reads TGTGCCAGCAGCTTAGGGGACAGGGGGTGGGATGAGCAGTTCTTC.

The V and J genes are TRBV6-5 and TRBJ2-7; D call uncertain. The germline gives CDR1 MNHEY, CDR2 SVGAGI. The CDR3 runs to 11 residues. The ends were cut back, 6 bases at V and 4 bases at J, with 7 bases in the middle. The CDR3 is CASSFRYEQYF. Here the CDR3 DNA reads TGTGCCAGCAGCTTTCGATACGAGCAGTACTTC.

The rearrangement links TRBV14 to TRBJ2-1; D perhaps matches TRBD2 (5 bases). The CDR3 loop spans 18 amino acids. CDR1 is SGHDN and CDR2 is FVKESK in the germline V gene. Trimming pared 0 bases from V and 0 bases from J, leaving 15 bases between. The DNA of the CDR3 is TGTGCCAGCAGCCAAGATACTCGCTACGGGGACTCCTACAATGAGCAGTTCTTC. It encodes CASSQDTRYGDSYNEQFF.

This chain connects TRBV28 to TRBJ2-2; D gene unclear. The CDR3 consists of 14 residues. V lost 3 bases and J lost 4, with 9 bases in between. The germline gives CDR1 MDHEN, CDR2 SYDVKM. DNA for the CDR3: TGTGCCAGCAGTTTCCGGGCCGTCACCGGGGAGCTGTTTTTT. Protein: CASSFRAVTGELFF.

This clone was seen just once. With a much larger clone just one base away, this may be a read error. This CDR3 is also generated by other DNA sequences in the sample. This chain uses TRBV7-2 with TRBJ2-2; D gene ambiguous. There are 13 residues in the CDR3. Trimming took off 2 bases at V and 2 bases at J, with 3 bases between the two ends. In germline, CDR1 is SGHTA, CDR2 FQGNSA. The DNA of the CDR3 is TGTGCCAGCAGCTTACTCAACACCGGGGAGCTGTTTTTT. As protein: CASSLLNTGELFF.

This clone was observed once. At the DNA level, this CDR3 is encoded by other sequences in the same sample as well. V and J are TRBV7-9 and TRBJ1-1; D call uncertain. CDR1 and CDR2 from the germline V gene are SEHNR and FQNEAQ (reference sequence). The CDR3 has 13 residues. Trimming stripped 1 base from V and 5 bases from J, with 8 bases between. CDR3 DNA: TGTGCCAGCAGCTTAGAGGCTGGGACTGAAGCTTTCTTT. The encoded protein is CASSLEAGTEAFF.

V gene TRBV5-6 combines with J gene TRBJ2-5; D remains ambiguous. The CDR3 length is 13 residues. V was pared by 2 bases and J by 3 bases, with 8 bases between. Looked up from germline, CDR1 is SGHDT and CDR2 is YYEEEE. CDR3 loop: CASSLENEETQYF. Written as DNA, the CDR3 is TGTGCCAGCAGCTTAGAGAACGAAGAGACCCAGTACTTC.

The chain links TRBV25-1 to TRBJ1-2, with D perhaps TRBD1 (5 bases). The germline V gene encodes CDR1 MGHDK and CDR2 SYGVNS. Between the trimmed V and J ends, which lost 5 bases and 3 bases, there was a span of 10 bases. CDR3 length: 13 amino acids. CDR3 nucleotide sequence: TGTGCCAGCAGTTTGAAGACAGACTATGGCTACACCTTC. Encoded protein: CASSLKTDYGYTF.

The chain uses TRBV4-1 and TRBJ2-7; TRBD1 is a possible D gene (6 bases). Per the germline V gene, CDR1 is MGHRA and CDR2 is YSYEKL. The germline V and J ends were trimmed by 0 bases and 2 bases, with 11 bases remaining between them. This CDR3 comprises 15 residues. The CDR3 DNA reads TGCGCCAGCAGCCAAGAACCCCCAGGGGCCTACGAGCAGTACTTC. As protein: CASSQEPPGAYEQYF.

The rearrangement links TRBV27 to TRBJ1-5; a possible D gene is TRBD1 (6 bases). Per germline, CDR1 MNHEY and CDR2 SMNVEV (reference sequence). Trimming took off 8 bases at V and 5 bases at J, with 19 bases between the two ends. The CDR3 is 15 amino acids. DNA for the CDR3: TGTGCCAGCCGGCCCGGGACACATGGGGATCAGCCCCAGCATTTT. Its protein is CASRPGTHGDQPQHF.

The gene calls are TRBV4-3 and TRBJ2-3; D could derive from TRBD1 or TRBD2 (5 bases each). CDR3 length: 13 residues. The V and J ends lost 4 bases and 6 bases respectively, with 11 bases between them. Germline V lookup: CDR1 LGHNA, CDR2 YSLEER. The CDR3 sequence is CASSLTEGDTQYF. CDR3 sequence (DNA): TGCGCCAGCAGCCTGACAGAGGGGGATACGCAGTATTTT.

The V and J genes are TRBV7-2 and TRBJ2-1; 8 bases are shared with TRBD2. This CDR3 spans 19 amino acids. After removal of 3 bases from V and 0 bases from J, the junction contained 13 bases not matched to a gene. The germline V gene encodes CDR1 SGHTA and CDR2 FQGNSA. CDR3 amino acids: CASSFSGLAGLSSYNEQFF. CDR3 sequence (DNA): TGTGCCAGCAGCTTTTCAGGTCTAGCGGGTCTTTCCTCCTACAATGAGCAGTTCTTC.

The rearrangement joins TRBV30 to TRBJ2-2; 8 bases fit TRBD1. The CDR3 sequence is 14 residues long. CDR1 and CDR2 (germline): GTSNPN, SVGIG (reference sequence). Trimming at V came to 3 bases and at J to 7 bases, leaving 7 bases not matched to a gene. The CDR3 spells CAWSMTGAGGELFF. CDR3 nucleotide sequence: TGTGCCTGGAGCATGACAGGGGCGGGCGGGGAGCTGTTTTTT.

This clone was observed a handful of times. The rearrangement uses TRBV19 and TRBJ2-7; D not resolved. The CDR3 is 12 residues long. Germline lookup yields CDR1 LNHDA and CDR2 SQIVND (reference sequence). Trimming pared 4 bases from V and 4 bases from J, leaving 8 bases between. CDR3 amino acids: CASSTEKYEQYF. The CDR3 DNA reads TGTGCCAGTAGTACGGAGAAGTACGAGCAGTACTTC.

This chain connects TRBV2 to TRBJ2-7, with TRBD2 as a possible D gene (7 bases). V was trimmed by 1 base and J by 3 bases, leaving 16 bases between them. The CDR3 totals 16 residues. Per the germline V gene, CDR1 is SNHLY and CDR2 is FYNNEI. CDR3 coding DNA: TGTGCCAGCAGTGAAGGGGGGGCTAGCGGATACTACGAGCAGTACTTC. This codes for CASSEGGASGYYEQYF.

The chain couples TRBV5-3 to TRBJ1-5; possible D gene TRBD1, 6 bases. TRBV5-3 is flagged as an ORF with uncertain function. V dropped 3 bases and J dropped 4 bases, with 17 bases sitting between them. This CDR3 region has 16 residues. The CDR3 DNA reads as TGTGCCAGAAGCTCCTGCGGGGGGCTTACAAATCAGCCCCAGCATTTT. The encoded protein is CARSSCGGLTNQPQHF.

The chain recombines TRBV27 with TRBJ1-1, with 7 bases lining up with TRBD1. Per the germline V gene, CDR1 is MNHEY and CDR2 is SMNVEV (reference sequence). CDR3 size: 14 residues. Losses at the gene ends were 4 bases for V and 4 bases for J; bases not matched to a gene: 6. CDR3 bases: TGTGCCAGCAGTTCTCGACAGGGCCCCACTGAAGCTTTCTTT. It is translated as CASSSRQGPTEAFF.

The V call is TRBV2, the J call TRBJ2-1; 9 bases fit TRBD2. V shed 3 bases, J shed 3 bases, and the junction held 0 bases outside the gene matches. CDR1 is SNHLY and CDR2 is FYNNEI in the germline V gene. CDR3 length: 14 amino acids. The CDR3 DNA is TGTGCCAGCAGTGATAGCGGGGGCTACAATGAGCAGTTCTTC. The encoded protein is CASSDSGGYNEQFF.

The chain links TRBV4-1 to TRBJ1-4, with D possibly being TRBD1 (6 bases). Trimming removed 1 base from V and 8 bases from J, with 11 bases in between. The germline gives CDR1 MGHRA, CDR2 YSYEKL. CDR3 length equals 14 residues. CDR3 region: CASSQVTGTEKLFF. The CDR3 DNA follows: TGCGCCAGCAGCCAAGTCACAGGGACGGAAAAACTGTTTTTT.

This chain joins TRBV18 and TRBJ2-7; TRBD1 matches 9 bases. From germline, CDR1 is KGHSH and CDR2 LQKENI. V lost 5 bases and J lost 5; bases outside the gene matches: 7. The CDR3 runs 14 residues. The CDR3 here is CASSGPGQGDEQYF. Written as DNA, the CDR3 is TGTGCCAGCTCAGGACCGGGACAGGGTGACGAGCAGTACTTC.

CDR3 nucleotides: TGTGCCACCAGCAGAGGGGGCGGGGTTCTCACCGGGGAGCTGTTTTTT. It translates to CATSRGGGVLTGELFF. V and J are TRBV15 and TRBJ2-2, with D possibly matching TRBD2 (6 bases). The CDR3 totals 16 residues. Deletions cut 1 base from V and 4 bases from J, with 13 bases between. CDR1 LNHNV and CDR2 YYDKDF come from the germline V gene (reference sequence). Variable domain in full (rest from reference TRBV15 and TRBJ2-2): DAMVIQNPRYQVTQFGKPVTLSCSQTLNHNVMYWYQQKSSQAPKLLFHYYDKDFNNEADTPDNFQSRRPNTSFCFLDIRSPGLGDTAMYLCATSRGGGVLTGELFFGEGSRLTVL.

CDR3 DNA: TGTGCCAGCAGTGTTGTTACAGGGGTGGGATACAATGAGCAGTTCTTC. The encoded protein is CASSVVTGVGYNEQFF. This chain links TRBV25-1 with TRBJ2-1; 7 nucleotides align to TRBD1. The junction had 10 bases not matched to a gene; V was cut back by 4 bases and J by 4 bases. The CDR3 sequence is 16 residues long. CDR1 and CDR2 (germline): MGHDK, SYGVNS.

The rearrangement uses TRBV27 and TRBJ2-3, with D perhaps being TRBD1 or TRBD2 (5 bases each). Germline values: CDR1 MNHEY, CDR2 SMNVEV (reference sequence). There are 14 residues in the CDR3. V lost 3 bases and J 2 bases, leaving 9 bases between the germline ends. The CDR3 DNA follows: TGTGCCAGCAGTTTGTGGGGGACCACAGATACGCAGTATTTT. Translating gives CASSLWGTTDTQYF.

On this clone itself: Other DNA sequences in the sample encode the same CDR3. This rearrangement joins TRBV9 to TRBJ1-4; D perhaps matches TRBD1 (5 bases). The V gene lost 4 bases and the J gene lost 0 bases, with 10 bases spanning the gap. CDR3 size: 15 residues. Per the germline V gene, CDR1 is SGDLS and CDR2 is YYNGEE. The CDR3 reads CASSPGTATNEKLFF. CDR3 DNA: TGTGCCAGCAGCCCTGGGACCGCAACTAATGAAAAACTGTTTTTT.